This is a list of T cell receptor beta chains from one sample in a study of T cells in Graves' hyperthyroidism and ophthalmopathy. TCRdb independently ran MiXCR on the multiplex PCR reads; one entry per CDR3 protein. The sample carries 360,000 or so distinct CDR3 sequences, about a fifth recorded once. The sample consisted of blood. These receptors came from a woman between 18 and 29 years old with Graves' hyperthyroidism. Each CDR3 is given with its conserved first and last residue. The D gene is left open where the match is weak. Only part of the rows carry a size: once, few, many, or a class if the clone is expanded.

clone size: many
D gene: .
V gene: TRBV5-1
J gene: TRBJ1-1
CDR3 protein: CASGSGQPNTEAFF
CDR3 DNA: TGCGCCAGCGGCAGTGGGCAGCCTAACACTGAAGCTTTCTTT

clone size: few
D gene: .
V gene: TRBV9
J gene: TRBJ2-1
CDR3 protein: CASSVWGDEQFF
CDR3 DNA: TGTGCCAGCAGCGTATGGGGGGATGAGCAGTTCTTC

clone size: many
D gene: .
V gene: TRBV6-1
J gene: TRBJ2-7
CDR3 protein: CASSVNRVSYEQYF
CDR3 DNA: TGTGCCAGCAGTGTCAACAGGGTGTCCTACGAGCAGTACTTC

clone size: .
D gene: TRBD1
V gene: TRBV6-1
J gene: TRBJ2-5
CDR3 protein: CASSEATGGETQYF
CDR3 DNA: TGTGCCAGCAGTGAAGCAACAGGGGGGGAGACCCAGTACTTC

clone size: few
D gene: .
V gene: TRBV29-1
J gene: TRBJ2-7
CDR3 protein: CSVEGTDQGRDEQYF
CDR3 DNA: TGCAGCGTTGAAGGGACCGACCAGGGGAGGGACGAGCAGTACTTC

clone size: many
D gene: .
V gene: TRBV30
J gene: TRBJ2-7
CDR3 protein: CAWSKDYEQYF
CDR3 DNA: TGTGCCTGGAGTAAGGATTACGAGCAGTACTTC

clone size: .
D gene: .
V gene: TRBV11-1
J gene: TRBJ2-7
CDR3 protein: CASSWLAGQKYYEQYF
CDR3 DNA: TGTGCCAGCAGTTGGTTGGCAGGACAGAAATATTACGAGCAGTACTTC

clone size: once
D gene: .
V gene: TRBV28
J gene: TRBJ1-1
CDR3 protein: CASSYVRTFKTEAFF
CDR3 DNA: TGTGCCAGCAGTTACGTCCGGACCTTTAAGACTGAAGCTTTCTTT

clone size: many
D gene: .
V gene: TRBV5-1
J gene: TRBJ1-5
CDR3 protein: CASSPGGGKQPQHF
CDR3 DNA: TGCGCCAGCAGCCCGGGGGGGGGAAAGCAGCCCCAGCATTTT

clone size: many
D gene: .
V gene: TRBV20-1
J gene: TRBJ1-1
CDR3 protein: CSPRGHLNTEAFF
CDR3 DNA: TGCAGTCCCCGCGGACACTTGAACACTGAAGCTTTCTTT

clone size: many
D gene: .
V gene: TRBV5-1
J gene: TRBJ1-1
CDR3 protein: CASSLALTPDTEAFF
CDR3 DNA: TGCGCCAGCAGCTTGGCTCTTACCCCGGACACTGAAGCTTTCTTT

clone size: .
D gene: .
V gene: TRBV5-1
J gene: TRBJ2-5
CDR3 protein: CASSFRQALQETQYF
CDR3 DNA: TGCGCCAGCAGCTTCCGACAGGCCCTCCAAGAGACCCAGTACTTC

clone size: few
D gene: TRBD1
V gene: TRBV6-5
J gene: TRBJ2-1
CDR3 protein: CASSIHRGLSYNEQFF
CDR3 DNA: TGTGCCAGCAGTATACACAGGGGGCTCTCCTACAATGAGCAGTTCTTC

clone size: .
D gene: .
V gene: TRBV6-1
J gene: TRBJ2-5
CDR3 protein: CASSGRWTAGQETQYF
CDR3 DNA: TGTGCCAGCAGTGGACGGTGGACGGCGGGCCAAGAGACCCAGTACTTC

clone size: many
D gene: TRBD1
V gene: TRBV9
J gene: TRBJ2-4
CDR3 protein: CASGRGDRGEVLAKNIQYF
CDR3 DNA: TGTGCCAGCGGGAGAGGGGACAGGGGGGAAGTTCTAGCCAAAAACATTCAGTACTTC

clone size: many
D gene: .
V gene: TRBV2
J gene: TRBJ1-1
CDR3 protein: CASRDTQQGITEAFF
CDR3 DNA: TGTGCCAGCAGGGACACCCAGCAGGGTATCACTGAAGCTTTCTTT

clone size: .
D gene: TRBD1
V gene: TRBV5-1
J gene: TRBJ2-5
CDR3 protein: CASSLGDRGQETQYF
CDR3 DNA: TGCGCCAGCAGCCTGGGGGACAGGGGCCAAGAGACCCAGTACTTC

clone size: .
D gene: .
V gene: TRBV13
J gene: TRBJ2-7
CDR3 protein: CASGPFHEQYF
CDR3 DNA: TGTGCCAGCGGTCCATTCCACGAGCAGTACTTC

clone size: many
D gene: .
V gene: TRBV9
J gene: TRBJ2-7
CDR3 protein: CASSVDARYEQYF
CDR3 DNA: TGTGCCAGCAGCGTAGATGCTAGGTACGAGCAGTACTTC

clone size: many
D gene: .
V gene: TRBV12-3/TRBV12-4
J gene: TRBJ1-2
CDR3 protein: CASTVGIGYTF
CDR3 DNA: TGTGCCAGCACCGTAGGGATTGGCTACACCTTC

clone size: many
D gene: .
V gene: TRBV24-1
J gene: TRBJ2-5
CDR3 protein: CATASLSWGQETQYF
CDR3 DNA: TGTGCCACCGCGAGTCTGTCTTGGGGCCAAGAGACCCAGTACTTC

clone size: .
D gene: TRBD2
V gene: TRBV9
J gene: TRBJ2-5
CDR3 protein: CVSSQGLAGRETQYF
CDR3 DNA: TGTGTCAGCAGCCAGGGTCTAGCGGGGAGAGAGACCCAGTACTTC

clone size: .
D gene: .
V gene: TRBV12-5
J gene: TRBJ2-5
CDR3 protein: CASGRGRVETQYF
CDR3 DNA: TGTGCTAGTGGAAGAGGACGCGTCGAGACCCAGTACTTC

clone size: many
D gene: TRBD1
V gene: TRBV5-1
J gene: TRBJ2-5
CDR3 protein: CASSLASWTGGPQETQYF
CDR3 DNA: TGCGCCAGCAGCTTGGCGTCTTGGACAGGGGGCCCTCAAGAGACCCAGTACTTC

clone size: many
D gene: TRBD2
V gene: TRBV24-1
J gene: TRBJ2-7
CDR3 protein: CATSGSGGNSYEQYF
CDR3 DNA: TGTGCCACCAGTGGCAGCGGGGGGAACTCCTACGAGCAGTACTTC

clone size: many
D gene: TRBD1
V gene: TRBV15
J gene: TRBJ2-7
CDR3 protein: CATSREGQGADEQYF
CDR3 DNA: TGTGCCACCAGCAGAGAGGGACAGGGAGCGGACGAGCAGTACTTC

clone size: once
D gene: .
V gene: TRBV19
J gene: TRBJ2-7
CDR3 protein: CASSNTGLSYEQYF
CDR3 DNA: TGTGCCAGTAGTAATACCGGGCTCTCCTACGAGCAGTACTTC

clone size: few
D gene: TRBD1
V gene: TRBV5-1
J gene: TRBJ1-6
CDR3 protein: CASTTGQGPSPLHF
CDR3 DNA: TGCGCCAGCACCACGGGACAGGGACCTTCACCCCTCCACTTT

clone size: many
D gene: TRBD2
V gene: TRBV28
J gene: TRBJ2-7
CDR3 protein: CASSLSSGGAREQYF
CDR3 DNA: TGTGCCAGCAGTTTGAGTAGCGGGGGGGCCCGCGAGCAGTACTTC

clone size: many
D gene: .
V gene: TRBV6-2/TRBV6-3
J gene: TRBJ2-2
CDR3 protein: CASSYLEGGVERTEALFF
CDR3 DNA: TGTGCCAGCAGTTACCTCGAGGGCGGGGTGGAACGTACGGAGGCGCTGTTTTTT

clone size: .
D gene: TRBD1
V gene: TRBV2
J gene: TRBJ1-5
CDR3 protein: CASRSQGAYNQPQHF
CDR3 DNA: TGTGCCAGCAGGAGTCAGGGGGCCTACAATCAGCCCCAGCATTTT

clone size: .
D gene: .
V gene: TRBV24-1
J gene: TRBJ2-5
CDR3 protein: CATSEVGKETQYF
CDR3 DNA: TGTGCCACCAGTGAGGTGGGGAAAGAGACCCAGTACTTC

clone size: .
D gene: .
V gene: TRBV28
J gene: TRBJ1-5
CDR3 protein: CASSLAGWDQPQHF
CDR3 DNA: TGTGCCAGCAGTTTAGCAGGGTGGGATCAGCCCCAGCATTTT

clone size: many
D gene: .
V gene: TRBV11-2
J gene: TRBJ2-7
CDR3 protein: CASSPSVRVYEQYF
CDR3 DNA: TGTGCCAGCAGCCCCTCCGTGCGTGTTTACGAGCAGTACTTC

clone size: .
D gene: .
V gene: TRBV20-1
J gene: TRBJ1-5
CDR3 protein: CSASPGQINQPQHF
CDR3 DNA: TGCAGTGCTAGCCCTGGGCAGATCAATCAGCCCCAGCATTTT

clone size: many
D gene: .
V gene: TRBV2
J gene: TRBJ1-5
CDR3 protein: CASSEFRTSNQPQHF
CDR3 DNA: TGTGCCAGCAGTGAGTTCAGGACTAGCAATCAGCCCCAGCATTTT

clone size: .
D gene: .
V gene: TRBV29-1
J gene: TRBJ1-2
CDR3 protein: CSVRPGRGGYTF
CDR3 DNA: TGCAGCGTTCGGCCAGGGAGGGGCGGCTACACCTTC

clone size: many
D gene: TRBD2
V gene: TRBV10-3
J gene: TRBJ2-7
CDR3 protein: CAISWGLAERGSEQYF
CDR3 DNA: TGTGCCATCAGTTGGGGACTAGCGGAACGGGGGAGCGAGCAGTACTTC

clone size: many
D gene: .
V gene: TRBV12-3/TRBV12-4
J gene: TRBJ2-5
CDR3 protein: CASSFNSETQYF
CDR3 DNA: TGTGCCAGCAGTTTTAATAGCGAGACCCAGTACTTC

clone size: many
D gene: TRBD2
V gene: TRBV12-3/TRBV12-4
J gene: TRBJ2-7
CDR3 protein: CASSLTSGGSSYEQYF
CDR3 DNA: TGTGCCAGCAGCCTTACTAGCGGGGGAAGCTCCTACGAGCAGTACTTC

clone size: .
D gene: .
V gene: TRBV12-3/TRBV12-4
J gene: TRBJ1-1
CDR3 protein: CASSLGRRSMNTEAFF
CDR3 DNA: TGTGCCAGCAGTTTAGGAAGGCGCAGCATGAACACTGAAGCTTTCTTT

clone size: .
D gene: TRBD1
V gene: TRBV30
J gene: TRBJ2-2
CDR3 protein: CACPGQSGSGELFF
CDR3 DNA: TGTGCCTGCCCGGGACAGTCGGGGAGCGGGGAGCTGTTTTTT

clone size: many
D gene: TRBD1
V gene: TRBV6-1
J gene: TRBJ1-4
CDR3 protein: CASTRKPGQGYEKLFF
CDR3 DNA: TGTGCCAGCACTCGCAAGCCGGGACAGGGATATGAAAAACTGTTTTTT

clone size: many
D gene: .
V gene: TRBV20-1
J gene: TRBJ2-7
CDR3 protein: CSAHSLAAEQYF
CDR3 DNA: TGCAGTGCTCATTCACTAGCCGCCGAGCAGTACTTC

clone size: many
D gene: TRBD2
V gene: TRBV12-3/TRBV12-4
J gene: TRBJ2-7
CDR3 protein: CASTISRGGYEQYF
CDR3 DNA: TGTGCCAGCACCATTTCCCGGGGAGGGTACGAGCAGTACTTC

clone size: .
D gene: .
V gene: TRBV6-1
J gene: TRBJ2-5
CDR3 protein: CASSEYGSQETQYF
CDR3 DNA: TGTGCCAGCAGTGAATATGGCAGCCAAGAGACCCAGTACTTC

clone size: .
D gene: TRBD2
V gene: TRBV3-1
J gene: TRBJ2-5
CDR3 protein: CASSDDPGTSGQETQYF
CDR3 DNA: TGTGCCAGCAGTGACGACCCCGGGACTAGCGGACAAGAGACCCAGTACTTC

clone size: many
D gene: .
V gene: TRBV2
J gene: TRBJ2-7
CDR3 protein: CASPKEGDYEQYF
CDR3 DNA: TGTGCCAGCCCAAAGGAGGGGGACTACGAGCAGTACTTC

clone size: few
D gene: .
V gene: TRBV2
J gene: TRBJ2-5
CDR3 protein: CASSASAAVRETQYF
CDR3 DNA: TGTGCCAGCAGTGCCTCGGCCGCGGTCCGAGAGACCCAGTACTTC

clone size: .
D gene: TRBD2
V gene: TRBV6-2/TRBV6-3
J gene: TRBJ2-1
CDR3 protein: CASSYGPTSGGADEQFF
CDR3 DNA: TGTGCCAGCAGTTACGGCCCAACTAGCGGGGGGGCCGACGAGCAGTTCTTC

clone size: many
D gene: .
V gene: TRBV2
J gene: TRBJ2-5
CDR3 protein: CASRLGALGTQYF
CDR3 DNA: TGTGCCAGCAGACTAGGGGCTTTAGGGACCCAGTACTTC

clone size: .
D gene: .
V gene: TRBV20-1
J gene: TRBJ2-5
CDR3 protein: CSARDRVPAGGQETQYF
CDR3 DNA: TGCAGTGCTAGAGATCGGGTCCCAGCGGGTGGTCAAGAGACCCAGTACTTC

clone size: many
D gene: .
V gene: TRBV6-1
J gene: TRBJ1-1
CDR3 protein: CASSEVRNTEAFF
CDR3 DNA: TGTGCCAGCAGTGAAGTCCGAAACACTGAAGCTTTCTTT

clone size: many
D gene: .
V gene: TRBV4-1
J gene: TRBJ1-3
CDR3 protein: CASSHPGGSGNTIYF
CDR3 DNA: TGCGCCAGCAGCCATCCGGGCGGCTCTGGAAACACCATATATTTT